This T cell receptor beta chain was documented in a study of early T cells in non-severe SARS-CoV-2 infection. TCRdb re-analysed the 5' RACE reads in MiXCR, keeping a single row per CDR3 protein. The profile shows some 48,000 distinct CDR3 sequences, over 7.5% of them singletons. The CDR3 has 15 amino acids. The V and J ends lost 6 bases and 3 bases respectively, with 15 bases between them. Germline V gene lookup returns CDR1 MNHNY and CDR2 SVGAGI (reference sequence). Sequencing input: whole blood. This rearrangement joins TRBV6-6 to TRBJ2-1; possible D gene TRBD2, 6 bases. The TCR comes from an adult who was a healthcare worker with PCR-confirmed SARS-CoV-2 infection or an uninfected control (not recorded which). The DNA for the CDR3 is TGTGCCAGCAGGACCGGAGGGGCCCGCTACAATGAGCAGTTCTTC. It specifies CASRTGGARYNEQFF.